The 17 T cell receptor beta chains listed next were all sequenced from one sample in a study of T cell responses to AZD1222 COVID-19 vaccine (dated by TCRdb to about 2021). According to the study, the label for this sample's time point signals: baseline before first vaccination. Library prep was done by the immunoSEQ multiplex PCR assay. The table was pulled from immuneACCESS by TCRdb, which kept in-frame rearrangements only. Such tables lose some clones; where checked, under half of the loss comes from unresolved V genes, and the rest has no known cause. This sample lists 95,000 to 100,000 clones; roughly 87% were detected once. Of the sample, approximately 15% is held by the ten largest clones. The material sequenced was peripheral blood, taken on day 0 of AZD1222 vaccination. Receptor source: an adult in good health.

Comment on this clone: An end of the junction differs from the germline gene, which may be a read error. The chain employs TRBV2 and TRBJ1-5, with TRBD1 identical over 7 bases. This CDR3 contains 15 residues. Germline V gene sequence: CDR1 SNHLY, CDR2 FYNNEI. In nucleotides, the CDR3 is TGTGCCAGCAGAGAAGGGGACAGTTTTAGACAGCCCCAGCATTTT. It encodes CASREGDSFRQPQHF.

The chain links TRBV19 to TRBJ2-5; D may correspond to TRBD1 or TRBD2 (5 bases each). CDR1 and CDR2 from the germline V gene are LNHDA and SQIVND (reference sequence). V gave up 5 bases and J gave up 2 bases, with 9 bases separating them. CDR3 size: 13 residues. Written as DNA, the CDR3 is TGTGCCAGTAGTGGGGGTCCACAAGAGACCCAGTACTTC. Protein sequence: CASSGGPQETQYF.

This chain links TRBV3-1 (or the pseudogene TRBV3-2) with TRBJ1-4, with TRBD1 matching 7 bases. Germline CDR1 is LGHDT and CDR2 is YNNKEL (reference sequence). This CDR3 is built from 14 residues. V lost 4 bases, J lost 8 bases, and 7 bases stayed unmatched. The DNA for the CDR3 is TGTGCCAGCAGCCCGGGGACAGTTCAAGAAAAACTGTTTTTT. Translated: CASSPGTVQEKLFF.

This sequence joins TRBV3-1 (or the pseudogene TRBV3-2) and TRBJ1-4; 9 bases are shared with TRBD1. CDR3 length equals 16 residues. Germline loops: CDR1 LGHDT, CDR2 YNNKEL (reference sequence). V lost 6 bases to trimming and J lost 7 bases; unmatched junction nucleotides: 12. The DNA for the CDR3 is TGTGCCAGCAGTCAATACACCGGGACAGGGTCTGAAAAACTGTTTTTT. Amino acids: CASSQYTGTGSEKLFF.

This rearrangement joins TRBV7-4 to TRBJ2-3, with 12 bases identical to TRBD2. V lost 8 bases to trimming and J lost 6 bases; unmatched junction nucleotides: 15. CDR1 SGHVT and CDR2 SQSDAQ come from the germline V gene. The CDR3 runs to 17 residues. This CDR3 is CASCLMLAGGPGDTQYF. CDR3 sequence (DNA): TGTGCCAGCTGCCTGATGCTAGCGGGAGGGCCGGGGGATACGCAGTATTTT.

The chain recombines TRBV18 with TRBJ2-7, with unresolved D. Germline CDR1 KGHSH, CDR2 LQKENI. CDR3 length: 15 amino acids. V was clipped by 3 bases and J by 4 bases, with 16 bases between them. CDR3 nucleotide sequence: TGTGCCAGCTCACCCCCCTACTCCCGGGCTTACGAGCAGTACTTC. The encoded protein is CASSPPYSRAYEQYF. Full variable domain (outside the CDR3, taken from reference TRBV18 and TRBJ2-7): NAGVMQNPRHLVRRRGQEARLRCSPMKGHSHVYWYRQLPEEGLKFMVYLQKENIIDESGMPKERFSAEFPKEGPSILRIQQVVRGDSAAYFCASSPPYSRAYEQYFGPGTRLTVT.

The V gene is TRBV28, the J gene TRBJ2-7; D is undetermined. This CDR3 has 12 amino acids. V lost 2 bases to trimming and J lost 0 bases, with 2 bases between them. CDR1 and CDR2 (germline): MDHEN, SYDVKM. The CDR3 here is CASSLASYEQYF. CDR3 sequence (DNA): TGTGCCAGCAGTTTAGCCTCCTACGAGCAGTACTTC.

The chain recombines TRBV15 with TRBJ1-1; D not resolved. Germline V gives CDR1 LNHNV, CDR2 YYDKDF (reference sequence). Deletions cut 1 base from V and 0 bases from J, with 9 bases between. The CDR3 consists of 15 residues. The CDR3 loop is CATSRGGSMNTEAFF. The CDR3 nucleotides read TGTGCCACCAGCAGAGGAGGATCAATGAACACTGAAGCTTTCTTT.

V usage is TRBV19 and J usage is TRBJ2-5; D is perhaps TRBD1 (5 bases). This CDR3 contains 16 residues. Germline loops: CDR1 LNHDA, CDR2 SQIVND (reference sequence). The V end was cut by 4 bases, the J end by 0 bases, with 15 bases between. CDR3 bases: TGTGCCAGTAGTAGGGAAGGACACCTTTACCAAGAGACCCAGTACTTC. Its protein product is CASSREGHLYQETQYF.

V is TRBV6-6 and J is TRBJ1-2, with 7 bases that match TRBD1. The CDR3 is 12 residues long. Germline V gene data show CDR1 as MNHNY and CDR2 as SVGAGI (reference sequence). V trimming: 6 bases; J trimming: 5 bases; junction bases outside the gene matches: 3. The CDR3 DNA sequence: TGTGCCAGCAGGGTACAGGGGTATGGCTACACCTTC. This encodes CASRVQGYGYTF.

The chain is built from TRBV30 and TRBJ1-6, with D possibly being TRBD1 (5 bases). The CDR3 length is 13 residues. Germline lookup yields CDR1 GTSNPN and CDR2 SVGIG (reference sequence). V was pared by 3 bases and J by 7 bases, with 10 bases between. CDR3 sequence: CAWRGDGNSPLHF. CDR3 sequence (DNA): TGTGCCTGGAGAGGGGACGGAAATTCACCCCTCCACTTT.

This clone was found a few times. The gene calls are TRBV19 and TRBJ1-5, with TRBD1 as a possible D gene (5 bases). V lost 10 bases to trimming and J lost 0 bases, with 19 bases between them. The CDR3 covers 16 residues. The V gene's germline CDR1 is LNHDA and CDR2 SQIVND (reference sequence). CDR3 residues: CATTRGTAYSNQPQHF. The CDR3 coding sequence is TGTGCCACCACGCGTGGGACGGCGTATAGCAATCAGCCCCAGCATTTT.

The gene calls are TRBV21-1 and TRBJ1-4. TRBV21-1 is designated a pseudogene. The CDR3 is 19 residues long. CDR3 sequence reads: CASSKAEQSRVILNEKLFF. The DNA for the CDR3 is TGTGCCAGCAGCAAAGCGGAACAGTCCCGGGTAATACTTAATGAAAAACTGTTTTTT.

The chain joins TRBV2 to TRBJ2-2; 7 nucleotides align to TRBD1. The germline CDR1 and CDR2 sequences are SNHLY and FYNNEI. With V trimmed by 4 bases and J by 3 bases, 2 bases remained unmatched. The CDR3 consists of 14 residues. The DNA for the CDR3 is TGTGCCAGCAGTGGACAGGGTTACACCGGGGAGCTGTTTTTT. It is translated as CASSGQGYTGELFF.

The sample holds a few counts of this clone. The rearrangement joins TRBV7-3 to TRBJ2-3; D is possibly TRBD1 or TRBD2 (5 bases each). The CDR3 consists of 17 residues. Germline values: CDR1 SGHTA, CDR2 FQGTGA. Trimming cost V 2 bases and J 0 bases, with 15 bases left between them. The CDR3 DNA reads TGTGCCAGCAGCTTAGGAGCCGGGACCCCTAGCACAGATACGCAGTATTTT. This translates into CASSLGAGTPSTDTQYF.

V is TRBV5-1 and J is TRBJ2-1; 9 nucleotides align to TRBD2. V was pared by 4 bases and J by 4 bases, with 9 bases of the junction left unmatched. The CDR3 consists of 16 residues. The germline gives CDR1 SGHRS, CDR2 YFSETQ. CDR3: CASSPPGLAGYNEQFF. The DNA of the CDR3 is TGCGCCAGCAGCCCCCCGGGGCTAGCGGGGTACAATGAGCAGTTCTTC.

The chain recombines TRBV27 with TRBJ2-7; D is ambiguous. The CDR3 contains 13 residues. Trimming cost V 2 bases and J 4 bases, with 9 bases left between them. The germline gives CDR1 MNHEY, CDR2 SMNVEV (reference sequence). CDR3 bases: TGTGCCAGCAGTTTAATGGCGGAGTACGAGCAGTACTTC. Its protein is CASSLMAEYEQYF.